This paragraph covers one TCR beta chain sequence. Its antigen is undetermined. TCRdb keeps only in-frame clones here, not all; method: immunoSEQ multiplex PCR. The table records over 25,000 clones, approximately 79% of them present only once. The data stem from a study of T cells in narcolepsy. General study results and limits: Healthy controls reportedly lacked the autoreactive clonotypes serially found in patients' blood. Comparing one patient's CSF and blood CD4+ clonotypes highlighted HCRT- and TRIB2-specific autoreactive clonotypes.

This CDR3 region has 15 residues. Germline V gives CDR1 MGHDK, CDR2 SYGVNS. Losses at the gene ends were 6 bases for V and 5 bases for J; bases not matched to a gene: 8. The chain recombines TRBV25-1 with TRBJ2-7, with 12 bases identical to TRBD1. The clonotype was recovered from a human donor in good health. Sequenced material: memory (CD45RA-) CD4+ T cells from blood. The CDR3 sequence: CASSGAGTGGHEQYF. Written as DNA, the CDR3 is TGTGCCAGCAGCGGGGCCGGGACAGGGGGCCACGAGCAGTACTTC.